This TCR beta chain was identified during a study of blood T cell repertoires in COVID-19. The data were produced by immunoSEQ multiplex PCR, yet TCRdb's version contains in-frame clones alone and is incomplete. The sample carries 40,000 or so clones, approximately 89% recorded once. The CDR3 runs 13 residues. CDR1 and CDR2 (germline): SGHTA, FQGNSA. V lost 3 bases, J lost 4 bases, and 9 bases lay in between. This receptor was taken from a man between 60 and 75 years old with acute or convalescent COVID-19. The chain has TRBV7-2 and TRBJ2-5; D gene unclear. The sequencing sample was made of peripheral blood. The CDR3 here is CASSFTGSETQYF. For the CDR3, the DNA is TGTGCCAGCAGCTTTACGGGTTCAGAGACCCAGTACTTC. Full variable domain (rest looked up from reference TRBV7-2 and TRBJ2-5): GAGVSQSPSNKVTEKGKDVELRCDPISGHTALYWYRQSLGQGLEFLIYFQGNSAPDKSGLPSDRFSAERTGGSVSTLTIQRTQQEDSAVYLCASSFTGSETQYFGPGTRLLVL.